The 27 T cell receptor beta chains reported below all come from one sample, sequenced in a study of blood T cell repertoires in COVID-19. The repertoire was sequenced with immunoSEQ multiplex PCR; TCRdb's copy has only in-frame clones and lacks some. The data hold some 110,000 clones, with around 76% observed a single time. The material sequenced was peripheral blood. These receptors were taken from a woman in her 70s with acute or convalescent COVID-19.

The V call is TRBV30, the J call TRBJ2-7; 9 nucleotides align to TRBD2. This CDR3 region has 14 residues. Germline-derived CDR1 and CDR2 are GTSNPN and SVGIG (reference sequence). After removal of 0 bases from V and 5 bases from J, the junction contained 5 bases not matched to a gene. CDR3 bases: TGTGCCTGGAGTGTAGGGCGGGGGGGCCACGAGCAGTACTTC. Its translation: CAWSVGRGGHEQYF.

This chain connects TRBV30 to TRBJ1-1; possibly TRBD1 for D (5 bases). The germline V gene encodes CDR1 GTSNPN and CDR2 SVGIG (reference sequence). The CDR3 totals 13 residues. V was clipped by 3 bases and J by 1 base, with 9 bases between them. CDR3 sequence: CAWRARENTEAFF. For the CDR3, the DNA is TGTGCCTGGAGGGCCAGGGAGAACACTGAAGCTTTCTTT.

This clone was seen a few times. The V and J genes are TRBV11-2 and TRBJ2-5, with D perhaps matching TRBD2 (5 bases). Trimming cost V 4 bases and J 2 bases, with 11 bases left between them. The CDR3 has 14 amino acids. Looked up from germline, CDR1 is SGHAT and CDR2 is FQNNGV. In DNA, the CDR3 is TGTGCCAGCAGCTCGTCCGGACTGCAAGAGACCCAGTACTTC. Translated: CASSSSGLQETQYF.

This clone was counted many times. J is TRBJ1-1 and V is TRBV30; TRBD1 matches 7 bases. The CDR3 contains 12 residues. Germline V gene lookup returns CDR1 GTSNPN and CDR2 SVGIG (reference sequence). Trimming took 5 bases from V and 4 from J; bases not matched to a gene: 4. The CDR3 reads CAWDRAATEAFF. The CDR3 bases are TGTGCCTGGGACAGGGCGGCCACTGAAGCTTTCTTT.

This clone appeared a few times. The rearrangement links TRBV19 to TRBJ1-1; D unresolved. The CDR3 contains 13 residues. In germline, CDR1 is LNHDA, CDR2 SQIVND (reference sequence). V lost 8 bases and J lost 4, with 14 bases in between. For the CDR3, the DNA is TGTGCCAGTTCTCCCCAAACGGGCACTGAAGCTTTCTTT. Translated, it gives CASSPQTGTEAFF. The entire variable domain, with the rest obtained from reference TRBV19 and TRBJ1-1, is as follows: DGGITQSPKYLFRKEGQNVTLSCEQNLNHDAMYWYRQDPGQGLRLIYYSQIVNDFQKGDIAEGYSVSREKKESFPLTVTSAQKNPTAFYLCASSPQTGTEAFFGQGTRLTVV.

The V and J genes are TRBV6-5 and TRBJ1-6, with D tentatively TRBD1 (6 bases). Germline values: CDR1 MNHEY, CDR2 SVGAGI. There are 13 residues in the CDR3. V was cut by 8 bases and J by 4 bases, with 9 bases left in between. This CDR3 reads CASLGQYNSPLHF. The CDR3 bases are TGTGCCAGCTTAGGACAGTATAATTCACCCCTCCACTTT.

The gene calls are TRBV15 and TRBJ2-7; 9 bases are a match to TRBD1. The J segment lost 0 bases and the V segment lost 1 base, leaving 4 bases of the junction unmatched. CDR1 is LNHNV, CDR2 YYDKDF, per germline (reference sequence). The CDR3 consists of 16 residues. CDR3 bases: TGTGCCACCAGCAGAGGCGGGACAGGGAGCTCCTACGAGCAGTACTTC. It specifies CATSRGGTGSSYEQYF.

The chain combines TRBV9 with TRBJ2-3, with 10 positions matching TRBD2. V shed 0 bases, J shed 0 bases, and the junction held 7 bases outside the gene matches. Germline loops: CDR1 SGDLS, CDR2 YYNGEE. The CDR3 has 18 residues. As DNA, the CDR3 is TGTGCCAGCAGCGTAGGAAGTAGCGGGGGGCTAAGCACAGATACGCAGTATTTT. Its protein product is CASSVGSSGGLSTDTQYF.

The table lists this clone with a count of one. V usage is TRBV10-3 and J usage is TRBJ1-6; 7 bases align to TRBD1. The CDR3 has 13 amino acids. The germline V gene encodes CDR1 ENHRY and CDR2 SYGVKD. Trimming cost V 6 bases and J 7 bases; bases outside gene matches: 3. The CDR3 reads CAIRGQTNSPLHF. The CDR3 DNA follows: TGTGCCATCAGGGGACAGACCAATTCACCCCTCCACTTT.

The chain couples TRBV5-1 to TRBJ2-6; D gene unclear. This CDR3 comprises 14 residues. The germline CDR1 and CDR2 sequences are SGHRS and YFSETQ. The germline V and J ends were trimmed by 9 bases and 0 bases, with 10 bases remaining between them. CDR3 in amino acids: CATLSDSGANVLTF. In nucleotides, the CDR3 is TGCGCCACCCTTTCAGACTCTGGGGCCAACGTCCTGACTTTC.

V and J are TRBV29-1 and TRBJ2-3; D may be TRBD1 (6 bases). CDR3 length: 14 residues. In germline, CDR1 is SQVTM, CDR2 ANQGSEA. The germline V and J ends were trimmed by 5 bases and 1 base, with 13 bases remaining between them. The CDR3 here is CSVRAAGGTDTQYF. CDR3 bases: TGCAGCGTTAGGGCGGCAGGGGGCACAGATACGCAGTATTTT.

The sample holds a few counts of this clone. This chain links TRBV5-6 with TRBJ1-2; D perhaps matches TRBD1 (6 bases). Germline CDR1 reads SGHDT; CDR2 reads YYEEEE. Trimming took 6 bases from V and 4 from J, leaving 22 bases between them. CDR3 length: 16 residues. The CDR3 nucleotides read TGTGCCAGCACCCGAACGGGGGGCGGGTCGAGCTATGGCTACACCTTC. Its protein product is CASTRTGGGSSYGYTF. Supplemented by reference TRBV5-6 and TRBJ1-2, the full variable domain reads DAGVTQSPTHLIKTRGQQVTLRCSPKSGHDTVSWYQQALGQGPQFIFQYYEEEERQRGNFPDRFSGHQFPNYSSELNVNALLLGDSALYLCASTRTGGGSSYGYTFGSGTRLTVV.

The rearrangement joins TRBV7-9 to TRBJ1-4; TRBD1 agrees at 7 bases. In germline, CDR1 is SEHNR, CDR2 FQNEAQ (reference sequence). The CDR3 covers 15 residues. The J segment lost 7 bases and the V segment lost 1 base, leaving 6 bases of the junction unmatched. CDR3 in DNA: TGTGCCAGCAGCTTAGAACGACAGGGTGCTGAAAAACTGTTTTTT. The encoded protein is CASSLERQGAEKLFF.

CDR3 nucleotides: TGCGCCAGCAGCCTAACGACGGGTTCGGATGAGCAGTTCTTC. Protein sequence: CASSLTTGSDEQFF. V gene TRBV10-1 combines with J gene TRBJ2-1; D call uncertain. Trimming shortened V by 6 bases and J by 8 bases, and 17 bases separated the two germline ends. The CDR3 has 14 residues. Germline V gives CDR1 WNHNN, CDR2 SYGVQD (reference sequence).

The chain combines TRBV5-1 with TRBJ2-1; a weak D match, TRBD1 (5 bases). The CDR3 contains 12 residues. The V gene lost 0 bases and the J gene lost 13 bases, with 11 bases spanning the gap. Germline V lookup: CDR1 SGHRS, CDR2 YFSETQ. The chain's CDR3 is CASSLEGPGQFF. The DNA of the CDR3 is TGCGCCAGCAGCTTGGAGGGGCCCGGCCAGTTCTTC.

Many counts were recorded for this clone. The CDR3 spells CAISKTGAGELFF. As DNA, the CDR3 is TGTGCCATCAGTAAGACAGGGGCCGGGGAGCTGTTTTTT. The V gene is TRBV10-3, the J gene TRBJ2-2; 8 positions match TRBD1. This CDR3 spans 13 amino acids. Trimming cost V 5 bases and J 6 bases; bases outside gene matches: 2. Germline assignment: CDR1 ENHRY and CDR2 SYGVKD.

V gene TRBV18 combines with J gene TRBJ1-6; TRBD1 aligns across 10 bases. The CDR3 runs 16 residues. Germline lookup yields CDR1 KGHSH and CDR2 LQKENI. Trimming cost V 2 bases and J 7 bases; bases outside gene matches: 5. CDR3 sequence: CASSPISGQGNSPLHF. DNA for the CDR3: TGTGCCAGCTCACCAATATCGGGACAGGGGAATTCACCCCTCCACTTT.

The CDR3 DNA follows: TGTGCCAGCTCAAACGCGGGGGACGAGCAGTACTTC. Protein product: CASSNAGDEQYF. This chain links TRBV18 with TRBJ2-7; 7 nucleotides match TRBD2. Germline V CDR1 and CDR2: KGHSH, LQKENI. The CDR3 is made up of 12 amino acids. V shed 5 bases, J shed 5 bases, and the junction held 3 bases outside the gene matches.

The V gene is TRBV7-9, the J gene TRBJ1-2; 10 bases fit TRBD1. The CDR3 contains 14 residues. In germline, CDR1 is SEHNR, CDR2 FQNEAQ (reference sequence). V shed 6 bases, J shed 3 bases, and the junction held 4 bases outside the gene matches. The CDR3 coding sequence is TGTGCCAGCAGATTCGGGACAGGGGACTATGGCTACACCTTC. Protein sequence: CASRFGTGDYGYTF.

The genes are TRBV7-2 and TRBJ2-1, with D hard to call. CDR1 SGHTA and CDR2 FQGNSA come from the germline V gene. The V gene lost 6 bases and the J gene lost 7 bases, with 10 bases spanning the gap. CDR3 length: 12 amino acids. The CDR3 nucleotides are TGTGCCAGCAGTCCTCTAGTTAATGAGCAGTTCTTC. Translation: CASSPLVNEQFF.

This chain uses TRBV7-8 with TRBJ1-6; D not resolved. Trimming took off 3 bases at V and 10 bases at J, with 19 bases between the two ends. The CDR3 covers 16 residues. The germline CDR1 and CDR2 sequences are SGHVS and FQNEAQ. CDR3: CASSLRETAGHSPLHF. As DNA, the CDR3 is TGTGCCAGCAGCTTGAGGGAAACGGCCGGTCACTCACCCCTCCACTTT. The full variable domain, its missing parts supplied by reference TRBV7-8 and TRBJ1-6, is GAGVSQSPRYKVAKRGQDVALRCDPISGHVSLFWYQQALGQGPEFLTYFQNEAQLDKSGLPSDRFFAERPEGSVSTLKIQRTQQEDSAVYLCASSLRETAGHSPLHFGNGTRLTVT.

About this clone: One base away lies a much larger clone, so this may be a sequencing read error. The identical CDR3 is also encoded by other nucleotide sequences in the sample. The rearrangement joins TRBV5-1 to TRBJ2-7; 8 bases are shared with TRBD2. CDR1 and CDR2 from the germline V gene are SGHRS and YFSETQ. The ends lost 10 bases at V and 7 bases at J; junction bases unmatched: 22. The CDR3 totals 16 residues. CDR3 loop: CARLSGRGGRGGEQYF. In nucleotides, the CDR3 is TGCGCCCGGTTGAGCGGTCGGGGGGGCCGGGGGGGGGAGCAGTACTTC.

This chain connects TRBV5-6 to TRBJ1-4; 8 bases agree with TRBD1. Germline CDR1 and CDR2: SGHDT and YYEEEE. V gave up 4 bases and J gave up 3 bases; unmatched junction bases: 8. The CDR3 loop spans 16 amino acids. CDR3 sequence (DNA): TGTGCCAGCAGCACCTTGGACAGGGCTGCTAATGAAAAACTGTTTTTT. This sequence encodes CASSTLDRAANEKLFF.

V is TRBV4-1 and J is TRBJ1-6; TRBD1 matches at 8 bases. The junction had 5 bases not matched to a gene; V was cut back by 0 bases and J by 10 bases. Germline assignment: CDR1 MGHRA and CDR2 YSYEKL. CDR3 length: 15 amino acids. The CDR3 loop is CASSQEGQGWSPLHF. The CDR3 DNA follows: TGCGCCAGCAGCCAAGAAGGACAGGGTTGGTCACCCCTCCACTTT.

CDR3 loop: CASSWTGPEGELFF. Here the CDR3 DNA reads TGCGCCAGCAGCTGGACAGGGCCAGAAGGGGAGCTGTTTTTT. The rearrangement links TRBV5-1 to TRBJ2-2; 8 bases are a match to TRBD1. The ends lost 3 bases at V and 8 bases at J; junction bases unmatched: 6. The CDR3 runs to 14 residues. Germline assignment: CDR1 SGHRS and CDR2 YFSETQ.

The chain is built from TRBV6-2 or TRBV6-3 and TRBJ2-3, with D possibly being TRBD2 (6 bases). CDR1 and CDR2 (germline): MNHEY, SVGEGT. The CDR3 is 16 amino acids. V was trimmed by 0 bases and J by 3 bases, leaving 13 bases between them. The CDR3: CASSYSEGGGTDTQYF. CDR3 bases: TGTGCCAGCAGTTACTCGGAAGGTGGGGGGACAGATACGCAGTATTTT.

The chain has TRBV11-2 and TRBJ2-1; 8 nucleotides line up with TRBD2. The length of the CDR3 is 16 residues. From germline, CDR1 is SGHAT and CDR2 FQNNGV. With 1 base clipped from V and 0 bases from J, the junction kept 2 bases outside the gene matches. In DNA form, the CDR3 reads TGTGCCAGCAGCTTAGGCCGGGGGGGCTCCTACAATGAGCAGTTCTTC. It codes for CASSLGRGGSYNEQFF.